The rows below give T cell receptor beta chains drawn from one sample of a study of shared clonotypes between healthy human individuals. Sequenced by immunoSEQ multiplex PCR; TCRdb stores in-frame clones only, minus some. Of over a million clones listed, about 75% are singletons. Sequencing input: memory CD4+ T cells sorted from blood. These TCRs come from a man aged 18 to 30 in good health. The CDR3 runs from the conserved cysteine through the conserved F or W. The order of the fields is D gene, clone size, V gene, J gene, CDR3 protein, CDR3 DNA. The D gene is left open where the match is weak. Where a row states a size, it is once, few, many or the class of an expanded clone; other rows omit it.

.	.	TRBV5-1	TRBJ2-3	CASSSQAYKANTQYF	TGCGCCAGCAGCTCACAAGCCTACAAGGCAAATACGCAGTATTTT
.	.	TRBV5-1	TRBJ1-1	CASSLAGSSTEAFF	TGCGCCAGCAGCTTGGCCGGGTCGAGCACTGAAGCTTTCTTT
.	many	TRBV30	TRBJ2-1	CAAGGYNEQFF	TGCGCGGCAGGGGGGTACAATGAGCAGTTCTTC
.	.	TRBV2	TRBJ2-4	CASSGLGDIQYF	TGTGCCAGCAGTGGTCTGGGGGACATTCAGTACTTC
.	once	TRBV6-1	TRBJ1-6	CASSPRDGYNSPLHF	TGTGCCAGCAGTCCCCGGGACGGTTATAATTCACCCCTCCACTTT
.	.	TRBV18	TRBJ2-2	CASSTGRGELFF	TGTGCCAGCTCAACAGGGCGCGGGGAGCTGTTTTTT
.	.	TRBV7-9	TRBJ1-1	CASSLGGGGDTEAFF	TGTGCCAGCAGCTTAGGCGGGGGAGGAGACACTGAAGCTTTCTTT
.	.	TRBV7-9	TRBJ2-7	CASSFVNYEQYF	TGTGCCAGCAGCTTCGTAAACTACGAGCAGTACTTC
.	.	TRBV4-1	TRBJ1-5	CASSQESTSSSNQPQHF	TGCGCCAGCAGCCAAGAAAGCACAAGCTCTTCTAATCAGCCCCAGCATTTT
.	.	TRBV7-9	TRBJ1-6	CASSFDGSSPLHF	TGTGCCAGCAGCTTCGACGGGTCTTCACCCCTCCACTTT
TRBD1	.	TRBV30	TRBJ2-7	CAWDKQGGYEQYF	TGTGCCTGGGATAAACAGGGGGGTTACGAGCAGTACTTC
.	.	TRBV15	TRBJ1-4	CATSRREKLFF	TGTGCCACCAGCAGAAGAGAAAAACTGTTTTTT
.	.	TRBV7-9	TRBJ1-3	CASSITSSGNTIYF	TGTGCCAGCAGCATAACATCCTCTGGAAACACCATATATTTT